This T cell receptor (beta chain) was sequenced for a study of blood T cell repertoires in COVID-19. The protocol was immunoSEQ multiplex PCR, while the TCRdb copy is restricted to in-frame clones and leaves out a portion. Among tens of thousands of clones listed, about 80% were seen once. The germline V gene has CDR1 LNHDA and CDR2 SQIVND (reference sequence). Trimming stripped 5 bases from V and 0 bases from J, with 14 bases between. The CDR3 is made up of 16 amino acids. The sequence came from a human donor in a cohort sampled during active COVID-19. The sample taken for sequencing was peripheral blood. The V and J genes are TRBV19 and TRBJ2-1; perhaps TRBD2 as D (5 bases). This chain's CDR3 is CASSVAFGSSYNEQFF. CDR3 DNA sequence: TGTGCCAGTAGTGTCGCCTTTGGGAGCTCCTACAATGAGCAGTTCTTC.